The TCR beta chain described here comes from a study of vaccination effects on CD4 cells after COVID-19. Background on the study: Subjects were given two BNT162b2 or mRNA-1273 vaccine doses.

The CDR3 consists of 16 residues. Germline CDR1 KGHDR, CDR2 SFDVKD. J was trimmed by 4 bases and V by 3 bases; bases with no gene match: 10. This table comes from immunoSEQ multiplex PCR, and its TCRdb copy is limited to in-frame clones, with some not included. The sample has tens of thousands of clones; 79% are singletons. With respect to this clone: Its antigen is as yet unknown.

Ahead of sequencing, the ViraFEST assay grew antigen-specific CD4+ T cells using viral peptide pools. Following an approximately 9-day culture, CD4+ T cells were purified. Neither prior SARS-CoV-2 infection nor positive nucleocapsid antibodies were present in the vaccine recipients. A density of approximately 2 million PBMC per well was used; these cells were cultured with around 10 IU/ml IL-2 and 10 ug/ml peptides. The chain links TRBV24-1 to TRBJ1-2; 7 bases map to TRBD1. Sequencing used CD4+ T cells from PBMCs cultured with HCoV-OC43 spike peptides, obtained before COVID-19 vaccination. The subset denotes: HCoV-OC43 spike overlapping peptide pool stimulation. This TCR was sampled from a human donor who received a COVID-19 vaccine. The CDR3 coding sequence is TGTGCCACCAGTGATCCTGGACAGGCACTACTCTATGGCTACACCTTC. Its protein product is CATSDPGQALLYGYTF.